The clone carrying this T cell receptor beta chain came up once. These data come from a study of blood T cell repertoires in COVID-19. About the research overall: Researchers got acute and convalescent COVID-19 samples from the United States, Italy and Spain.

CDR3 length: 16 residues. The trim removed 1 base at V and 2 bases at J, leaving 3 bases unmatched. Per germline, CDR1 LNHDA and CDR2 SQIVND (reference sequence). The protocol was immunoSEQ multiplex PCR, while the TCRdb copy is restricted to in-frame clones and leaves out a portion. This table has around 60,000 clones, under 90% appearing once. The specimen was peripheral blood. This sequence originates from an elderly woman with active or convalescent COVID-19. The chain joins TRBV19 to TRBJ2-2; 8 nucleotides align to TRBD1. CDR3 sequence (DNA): TGTGCCAGTAGTATAGTAGGACAGGGAAACACCGGGGAGCTGTTTTTT. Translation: CASSIVGQGNTGELFF.